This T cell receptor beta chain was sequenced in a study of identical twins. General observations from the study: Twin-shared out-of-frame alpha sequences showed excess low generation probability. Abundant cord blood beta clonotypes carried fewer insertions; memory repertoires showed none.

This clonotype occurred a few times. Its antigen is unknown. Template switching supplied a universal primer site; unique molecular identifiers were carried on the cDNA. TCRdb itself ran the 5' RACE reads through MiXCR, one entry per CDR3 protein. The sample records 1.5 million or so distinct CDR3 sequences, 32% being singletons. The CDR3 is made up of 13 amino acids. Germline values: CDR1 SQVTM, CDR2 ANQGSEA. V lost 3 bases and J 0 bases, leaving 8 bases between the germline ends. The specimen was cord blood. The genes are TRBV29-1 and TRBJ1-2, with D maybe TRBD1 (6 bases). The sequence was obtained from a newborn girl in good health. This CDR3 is CSVERGANYGYTF. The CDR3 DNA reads TGCAGCGTTGAGAGGGGGGCTAACTATGGCTACACCTTC.